This T cell receptor (beta chain) was sequenced during a study of blood T cell repertoires in COVID-19. This CDR3 is 18 amino acids long. Germline lookup yields CDR1 LGHNT and CDR2 FRNRAP. V lost 3 bases, J lost 2 bases, and 22 bases lay in between. Libraries were prepared by immunoSEQ multiplex PCR; TCRdb keeps only in-frame clonotypes and omits some of them. The sample has 15,000 or so clones; about 80% are singletons. Sequenced material: peripheral blood. The source is a woman aged 55-70 years with acute or convalescent COVID-19. This rearrangement joins TRBV12-5 to TRBJ1-2; D unresolved. For the CDR3, the DNA is TGTGCTAGTGGTTTATCCTTCTTCGGGAGGAAGACCAACTATGGCTACACCTTC. It specifies CASGLSFFGRKTNYGYTF.